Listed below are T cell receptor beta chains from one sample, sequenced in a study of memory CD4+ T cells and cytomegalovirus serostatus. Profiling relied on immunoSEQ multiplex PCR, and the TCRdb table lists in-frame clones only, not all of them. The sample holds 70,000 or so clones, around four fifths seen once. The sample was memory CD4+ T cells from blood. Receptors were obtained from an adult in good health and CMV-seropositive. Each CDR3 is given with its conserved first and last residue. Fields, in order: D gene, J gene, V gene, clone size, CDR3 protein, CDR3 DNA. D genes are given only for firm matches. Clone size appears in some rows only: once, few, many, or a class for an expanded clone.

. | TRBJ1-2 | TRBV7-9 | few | CASSLGGGNYGYTF | TGTGCCAGCAGCTTAGGAGGGGGGAACTATGGCTACACCTTC
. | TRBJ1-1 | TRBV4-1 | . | CASSQDPGGREAFF | TGCGCCAGCAGCCAAGATCCGGGGGGCCGGGAAGCTTTCTTT
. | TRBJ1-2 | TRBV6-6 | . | CASTPRGGEGYTF | TGTGCCAGCACCCCTAGGGGGGGAGAAGGCTACACCTTC
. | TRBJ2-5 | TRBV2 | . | CASSGFGRGEETQYF | TGTGCCAGCAGTGGGTTCGGAAGGGGGGAAGAGACCCAGTACTTC
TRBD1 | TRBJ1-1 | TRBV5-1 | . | CASRPAGTGHTEAFF | TGCGCCAGCAGACCGGCCGGGACAGGTCACACTGAAGCTTTCTTT
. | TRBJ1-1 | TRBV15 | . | CATSRDEAGEAFF | TGTGCCACCAGCAGAGATGAGGCCGGAGAAGCTTTCTTT
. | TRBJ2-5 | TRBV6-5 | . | CASSYSGAEGETQYF | TGTGCCAGCAGTTACTCCGGGGCGGAAGGAGAGACCCAGTACTTC
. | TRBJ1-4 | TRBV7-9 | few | CASSLPGALRDNEKLFF | TGTGCCAGCAGCTTGCCAGGGGCGCTTAGAGATAATGAAAAACTGTTTTTT
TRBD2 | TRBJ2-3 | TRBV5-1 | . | CASRGLSPSTDTQYF | TGCGCCAGCAGGGGACTATCCCCTAGCACAGATACGCAGTATTTT
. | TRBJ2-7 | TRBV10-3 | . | CATGTDYEQYF | TGTGCCACCGGGACCGACTACGAGCAGTACTTC
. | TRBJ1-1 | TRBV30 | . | CAWSVQGAHAFF | TGTGCCTGGAGTGTACAAGGGGCACACGCTTTCTTT
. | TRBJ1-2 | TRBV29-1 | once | CSVGGGGRDNYGYTF | TGCAGCGTCGGAGGGGGAGGGCGGGATAACTATGGCTACACCTTC
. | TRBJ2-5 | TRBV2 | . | CASSGREYQETQYF | TGTGCCAGCAGTGGGCGTGAGTACCAAGAGACCCAGTACTTC
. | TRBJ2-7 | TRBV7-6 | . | CASSPTTPGKPYEQYF | TGTGCCAGCAGCCCAACAACCCCCGGGAAACCCTACGAGCAGTACTTC
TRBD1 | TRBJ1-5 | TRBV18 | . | CASSQWDREVDQPQHF | TGTGCCAGCTCACAGTGGGACAGAGAAGTCGATCAGCCCCAGCATTTT
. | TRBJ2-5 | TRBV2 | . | CASLPKGVWETQYF | TGTGCCAGCTTACCCAAGGGTGTTTGGGAGACCCAGTACTTC
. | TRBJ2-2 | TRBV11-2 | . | CASSLAGTDGELFF | TGTGCCAGCAGCTTAGCGGGGACCGACGGGGAGCTGTTTTTT
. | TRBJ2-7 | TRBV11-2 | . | CASSLPSRDEQYF | TGTGCCAGCAGCTTACCCAGTCGGGACGAGCAGTACTTC
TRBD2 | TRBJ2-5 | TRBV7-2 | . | CASSRGLAGGRGTQYF | TGTGCCAGCAGCCGGGGACTAGCGGGAGGCCGAGGGACCCAGTACTTC
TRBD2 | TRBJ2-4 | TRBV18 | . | CASSPPGREWAKNIQYF | TGTGCCAGCTCACCACCTGGGCGGGAGTGGGCCAAAAACATTCAGTACTTC
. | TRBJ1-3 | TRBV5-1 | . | CASSLQGPVSGNTIYF | TGCGCCAGCAGCTTGCAGGGGCCGGTTTCTGGAAACACCATATATTTT
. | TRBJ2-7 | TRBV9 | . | CASATGFLSYEQYF | TGTGCCAGCGCAACGGGGTTTCTTTCCTACGAGCAGTACTTC
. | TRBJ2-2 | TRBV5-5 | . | CASSLGPELNTGELFF | TGTGCCAGCAGCTTGGGTCCGGAATTGAACACCGGGGAGCTGTTTTTT
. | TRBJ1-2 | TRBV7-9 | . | CASSSQGRGFAF | TGTGCCAGCAGCTCGCAGGGGCGGGGTTTCGCCTTC
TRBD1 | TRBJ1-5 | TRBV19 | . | CASSIQLGGGGSNQPQHF | TGTGCCAGTAGTATACAATTGGGAGGGGGCGGAAGCAATCAGCCCCAGCATTTT
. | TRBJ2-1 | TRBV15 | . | CATSRGPSSYNEQFF | TGTGCCACCAGCAGAGGGCCCAGCTCCTACAATGAGCAGTTCTTC
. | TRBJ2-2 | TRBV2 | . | CASRTGVNTGELFF | TGTGCCAGCAGGACGGGAGTAAACACCGGGGAGCTGTTTTTT
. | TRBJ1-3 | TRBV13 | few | CASTHRAGNTIYF | TGTGCCAGCACCCACAGGGCTGGAAACACCATATATTTT
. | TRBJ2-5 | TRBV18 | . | CASSTEPPSAPGETQYF | TGTGCCAGCTCCACCGAGCCCCCTAGCGCACCTGGGGAGACCCAGTACTTC
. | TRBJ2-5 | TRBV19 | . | CASSGGRGLGETQYF | TGTGCCAGTTCCGGGGGGCGGGGGCTTGGAGAGACCCAGTACTTC
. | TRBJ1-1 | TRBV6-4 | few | CASSEEVRGIAFF | TGTGCCAGCAGTGAGGAAGTACGGGGAATCGCTTTCTTT
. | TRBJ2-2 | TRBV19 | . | CASSGGALNTGELFF | TGTGCCAGTAGTGGCGGGGCCTTAAACACCGGGGAGCTGTTTTTT
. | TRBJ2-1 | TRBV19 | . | CASSMIREHNEQFF | TGTGCCAGTAGTATGATACGGGAACACAATGAGCAGTTCTTC
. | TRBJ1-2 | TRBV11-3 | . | CASSLEAGGYGYTF | TGTGCCAGCAGCTTAGAAGCTGGAGGCTATGGCTACACCTTC
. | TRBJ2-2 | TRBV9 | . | CASSARLEELFF | TGTGCCAGCAGCGCCCGACTAGAAGAGCTGTTTTTT
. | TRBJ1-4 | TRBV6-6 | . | CASSYGSNNVGEKLFF | TGTGCCAGCAGTTACGGATCGAACAACGTGGGGGAAAAACTGTTTTTT
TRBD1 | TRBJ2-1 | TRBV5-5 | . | CASNSGTGGHNEQFF | TGTGCCAGCAACTCCGGGACAGGGGGGCACAATGAGCAGTTCTTC
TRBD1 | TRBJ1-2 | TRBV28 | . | CASSPTDRGGYTF | TGTGCCAGCAGCCCAACGGACAGGGGTGGCTACACCTTC
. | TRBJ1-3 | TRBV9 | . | CASSVDILNTIYF | TGTGCCAGCAGCGTCGACATATTAAACACCATATATTTT
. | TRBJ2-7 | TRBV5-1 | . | CASSLGGGGNEQYF | TGCGCCAGCAGCTTGGGAGGGGGAGGGAACGAGCAGTACTTC
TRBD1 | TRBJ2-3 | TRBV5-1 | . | CASGPDRVGPADTQYF | TGCGCCAGCGGACCAGACAGGGTAGGACCAGCAGATACGCAGTATTTT
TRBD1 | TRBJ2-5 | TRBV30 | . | CAWRAGQGLSQETQYF | TGTGCCTGGAGAGCGGGACAGGGTTTGTCCCAAGAGACCCAGTACTTC
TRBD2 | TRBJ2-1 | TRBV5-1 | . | CASSVGLAGGTGEQFF | TGCGCCAGCAGCGTAGGACTAGCGGGAGGAACGGGTGAGCAGTTCTTC
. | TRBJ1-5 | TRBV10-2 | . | CASSESTGRGSQPQHF | TGCGCCAGCAGTGAGTCGACGGGCCGCGGAAGTCAGCCCCAGCATTTT
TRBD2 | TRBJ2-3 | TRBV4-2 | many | CASSQNPLAGGTDTQYF | TGTGCCAGCAGCCAAAATCCACTAGCGGGGGGAACAGATACGCAGTATTTT
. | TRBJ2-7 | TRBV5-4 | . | CASSRGARDGSYEQYF | TGTGCCAGCAGCCGGGGGGCCCGGGACGGTTCCTACGAGCAGTACTTC
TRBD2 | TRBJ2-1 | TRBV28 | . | CASSTARGLGGWKGSYNEQFF | TGTGCCAGCAGCACCGCTAGGGGACTAGGGGGGTGGAAGGGGTCCTACAATGAGCAGTTCTTC
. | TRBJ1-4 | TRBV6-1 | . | CASSEGWAQPLF | TGTGCCAGCAGTGAAGGTTGGGCCCAACCACTTTTT
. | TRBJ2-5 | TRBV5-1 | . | CASSPILDETQYF | TGCGCCAGCAGCCCCATTCTCGATGAGACCCAGTACTTC
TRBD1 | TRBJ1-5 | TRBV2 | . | CASSQQGAFQPQHF | TGTGCCAGCAGTCAACAGGGGGCGTTTCAGCCCCAGCATTTT
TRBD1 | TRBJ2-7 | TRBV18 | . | CASSPLGQGLSEQYF | TGTGCCAGCTCACCACTGGGACAGGGGTTGTCCGAGCAGTACTTC
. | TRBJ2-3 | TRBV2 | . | CASRGTTDTQYF | TGTGCCAGCAGGGGGACCACAGATACGCAGTATTTT
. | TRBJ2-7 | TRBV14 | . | CASSLLRRGQYF | TGTGCCAGCAGCCTCCTAAGGAGGGGACAGTACTTC
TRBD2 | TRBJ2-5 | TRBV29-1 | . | CSALGLAGETQYF | TGCAGCGCCCTAGGACTAGCGGGAGAGACCCAGTACTTC
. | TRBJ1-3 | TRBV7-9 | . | CASSLGGGSGNTIYF | TGTGCCAGCAGCTTAGGGGGGGGCTCTGGAAACACCATATATTTT
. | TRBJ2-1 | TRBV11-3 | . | CASRQLGVGSYNEQFF | TGTGCCAGCAGACAATTGGGGGTGGGCTCCTACAATGAGCAGTTCTTC
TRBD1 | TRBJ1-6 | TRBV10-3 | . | CASRDSRDSPLHF | TGTGCCTCCCGGGACAGTCGGGATTCACCCCTCCACTTT
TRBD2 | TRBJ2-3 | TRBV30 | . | CAWRLAGGVDTQYF | TGTGCCTGGAGGTTAGCGGGAGGTGTAGATACGCAGTATTTT
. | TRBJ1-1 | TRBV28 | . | CASSLLGAGGTEAFF | TGTGCCAGCAGTTTATTGGGGGCCGGGGGGACTGAAGCTTTCTTT
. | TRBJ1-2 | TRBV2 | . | CASTPYHGYTF | TGTGCCAGCACCCCCTACCATGGCTACACCTTC